These 32 T cell receptor beta chains were sequenced from one sample in a study of Ad26.COV2.S vaccination and SARS-CoV-2 variants. Assay: immunoSEQ multiplex PCR; the TCRdb copy retains only in-frame clones and omits some. The table records 300,000 to 400,000 clones, less than 90% of them present only once. The treatment: around 19 received Ad26.COV2.S at low or high dose, single or two shots; about 5 received placebo; per-sample allocation not given. After the first vaccine or placebo injection, samples were drawn on day 63. Sequences were derived from peripheral blood, sampled in a trial of Ad26.COV2.S vaccine versus placebo. All receptors derive from a person aged 18 to 59 who received the Ad26.COV2.S COVID-19 vaccine or a placebo.

Concerning this clone itself: This specimen includes other DNA sequences encoding the same CDR3. The V call is TRBV2, the J call TRBJ2-3; 10 bases agree with TRBD1. J lost 5 bases, V lost 4 bases, and 0 bases had no gene match. CDR1 SNHLY and CDR2 FYNNEI come from the germline V gene. The length of the CDR3 is 13 residues. In DNA form, the CDR3 reads TGTGCCAGCAGTGGGACAGGGGGAGATACGCAGTATTTT. Translation gives CASSGTGGDTQYF.

A note on this clone: A much larger clone sits a single nucleotide away, making a read error possible. Other DNA sequences in this sample translate to the same CDR3. The J gene is TRBJ1-1, the V gene TRBV19; no reliable D call. Between the trimmed V and J ends, which lost 3 bases and 1 base, there was a span of 6 bases. The CDR3 totals 13 residues. Germline V gene data show CDR1 as LNHDA and CDR2 as SQIVND (reference sequence). CDR3 sequence reads: CASSMGWNTEAFF. The CDR3 DNA sequence: TGTGCCAGTAGTATGGGGTGGAACACTGAAGCTTTCTTT.

The rearrangement links TRBV27 to TRBJ2-7; D is unresolved. With 0 bases removed from V and 4 bases from J, the gap between germline ends came to 7 bases. The CDR3 is made up of 13 amino acids. The germline CDR1 and CDR2 sequences are MNHEY and SMNVEV (reference sequence). CDR3 sequence reads: CASSLSPAYEQYF. CDR3 DNA sequence: TGTGCCAGCAGTTTATCACCCGCGTACGAGCAGTACTTC.

The chain has TRBV19 and TRBJ2-7; no clear D gene. This CDR3 has 13 amino acids. V lost 2 bases, J lost 0 bases, and 5 bases lay in between. Germline values: CDR1 LNHDA, CDR2 SQIVND (reference sequence). For the CDR3, the DNA is TGTGCCAGTAGTATATACAACTCCTACGAGCAGTACTTC. This encodes CASSIYNSYEQYF. Together with reference TRBV19 and TRBJ2-7, the CDR3 gives the full variable domain: DGGITQSPKYLFRKEGQNVTLSCEQNLNHDAMYWYRQDPGQGLRLIYYSQIVNDFQKGDIAEGYSVSREKKESFPLTVTSAQKNPTAFYLCASSIYNSYEQYFGPGTRLTVT.

This clone was picked up one time. This chain uses TRBV28 with TRBJ2-3, with 11 bases that match TRBD2. The germline CDR1 and CDR2 sequences are MDHEN and SYDVKM. V lost 7 bases to trimming and J lost 4 bases; unmatched junction nucleotides: 13. This CDR3 region has 17 residues. CDR3 protein: CASTTSGFSGRADTQYF. The CDR3 bases are TGTGCCAGCACCACCTCGGGGTTTAGCGGGAGGGCAGATACGCAGTATTTT.

The rearrangement links TRBV13 to TRBJ1-1; D gene uncertain. The ends were cut back, 1 base at V and 0 bases at J, with 9 bases in the middle. The CDR3 covers 15 residues. From germline, CDR1 is PRHDT and CDR2 FYEKMQ (reference sequence). The CDR3 loop reads CASSLEGRVNTEAFF. Written as DNA, the CDR3 is TGTGCCAGCAGCTTAGAAGGGCGGGTGAACACTGAAGCTTTCTTT.

The chain links TRBV7-9 to TRBJ2-7; 11 bases line up with TRBD2. Germline CDR1 and CDR2: SEHNR and FQNEAQ (reference sequence). The CDR3 consists of 16 residues. The junction had 5 bases not matched to a gene; V was cut back by 4 bases and J by 0 bases. CDR3 in amino acids: CASSSPTSGASYEQYF. The CDR3 bases are TGTGCCAGCAGCTCCCCGACTAGCGGGGCCTCCTACGAGCAGTACTTC. The complete variable domain, with remaining parts taken from reference TRBV7-9 and TRBJ2-7, reads DTGVSQNPRHKITKRGQNVTFRCDPISEHNRLYWYRQTLGQGPEFLTYFQNEAQLEKSRLLSDRFSAERPKGSFSTLEIQRTEQGDSAMYLCASSSPTSGASYEQYFGPGTRLTVT.

V is TRBV28 and J is TRBJ2-7, with a tentative D call TRBD2 (6 bases). V lost 6 bases to trimming and J lost 2 bases, with 17 bases between them. CDR3 size: 15 residues. Germline V gene sequence: CDR1 MDHEN, CDR2 SYDVKM. In DNA, the CDR3 is TGTGCCAGCAGCTCATTCGGGGGATCAACCTACGAGCAGTACTTC. Its protein product is CASSSFGGSTYEQYF.

This CDR3 reads CASSYSGGTSPEQYF. In nucleotides, the CDR3 is TGTGCCAGCAGTTACTCAGGCGGGACATCACCCGAGCAGTACTTC. This chain uses TRBV6-5 with TRBJ2-7; D assignment may be TRBD1 or TRBD2 (6 bases each). Per germline, CDR1 MNHEY and CDR2 SVGAGI. Trimming shortened V by 0 bases and J by 6 bases, and 15 bases separated the two germline ends. The CDR3 extends over 15 amino acids.

This chain links TRBV5-5 with TRBJ1-5; D uncertain. This CDR3 contains 17 residues. Germline V gene data show CDR1 as SGHKS and CDR2 as YYEKEE (reference sequence). Deletions cut 0 bases from V and 1 base from J, with 14 bases between. The CDR3 is CASSLEPVRKSNQPQHF. The CDR3 DNA sequence: TGTGCCAGCAGCTTGGAGCCTGTCCGCAAGAGCAATCAGCCCCAGCATTTT.

Only one count was recorded for this clone. The chain employs TRBV6-2 or TRBV6-3 and TRBJ2-3; D may match TRBD1 or TRBD2 (5 bases each). The germline V gene has CDR1 MNHEY and CDR2 SVGEGT. V lost 6 bases and J lost 2, with 12 bases in between. The CDR3 contains 14 residues. The CDR3 bases are TGTGCCAGCAGCCCCGGGGCCCCCACAGATACGCAGTATTTT. Its protein is CASSPGAPTDTQYF.

A few counts support this clone. The genes are TRBV28 and TRBJ2-2; TRBD2 matches at 11 bases. Germline V gene sequence: CDR1 MDHEN, CDR2 SYDVKM. V lost 6 bases to trimming and J lost 7 bases; unmatched junction nucleotides: 7. CDR3 length: 15 amino acids. The CDR3 here is CASSLLAGEVGELFF. CDR3 sequence (DNA): TGTGCCAGCAGCCTACTAGCGGGAGAGGTCGGGGAGCTGTTTTTT. The whole variable domain, filled in from reference TRBV28 and TRBJ2-2, reads DVKVTQSSRYLVKRTGEKVFLECVQDMDHENMFWYRQDPGLGLRLIYFSYDVKMKEKGDIPEGYSVSREKKERFSLILESASTNQTSMYLCASSLLAGEVGELFFGEGSRLTVL.

The chain couples TRBV30 to TRBJ1-1; a possible D gene is TRBD1 (5 bases). V shed 3 bases and J shed 3 bases, with 11 bases lying between them. Looked up from germline, CDR1 is GTSNPN and CDR2 is SVGIG (reference sequence). This CDR3 is built from 13 residues. CDR3 sequence (DNA): TGTGCCTGGAGCGACGGGACGTACACTGAAGCTTTCTTT. Protein product: CAWSDGTYTEAFF.

The J gene is TRBJ2-5, the V gene TRBV20-1; TRBD1 might be the D (6 bases). Germline CDR1 is DFQATT and CDR2 is SNEGSKA (reference sequence). The ends were cut back, 3 bases at V and 5 bases at J, with 16 bases in the middle. The CDR3 sequence is 14 residues long. CDR3 protein: CSASRQGPVETQYF. The CDR3 region has the DNA TGCAGTGCTAGTCGGCAGGGGCCGGTGGAGACCCAGTACTTC.

The table lists this clone with a few counts. The chain joins TRBV28 to TRBJ2-1; D is possibly TRBD1 (6 bases). The CDR3 covers 19 residues. Germline loops: CDR1 MDHEN, CDR2 SYDVKM. V was shortened by 3 bases and J by 0 bases, with 21 bases between the two germline ends. Written as DNA, the CDR3 is TGTGCCAGCAGTTTGATCAGGGGCCGGAGTCTGAGCTCCTACAATGAGCAGTTCTTC. It translates to CASSLIRGRSLSSYNEQFF.

The rearrangement uses TRBV2 and TRBJ2-1; 14 bases map to TRBD2. This CDR3 is 18 amino acids long. Germline values: CDR1 SNHLY, CDR2 FYNNEI. V lost 6 bases and J lost 0; bases outside the gene matches: 7. In nucleotides, the CDR3 is TGTGCCAGCAGAGGGACTAGCGGGAGTACCGGCTCCTACAATGAGCAGTTCTTC. This sequence encodes CASRGTSGSTGSYNEQFF.

Here the CDR3 reads CASSVGVRTDEEQYF. DNA for the CDR3: TGTGCCAGCAGCGTAGGCGTCAGAACCGACGAGGAGCAGTACTTC. The V and J genes are TRBV9 and TRBJ2-7, with no clear D. Trimming shortened V by 0 bases and J by 7 bases, and 17 bases separated the two germline ends. This CDR3 has 15 amino acids. Germline V CDR1 and CDR2: SGDLS, YYNGEE.

The chain is built from TRBV5-4 and TRBJ2-2, with D maybe TRBD2 (5 bases). The CDR3 is 16 residues long. V lost 4 bases to trimming and J lost 6 bases, with 19 bases between them. Per the germline V gene, CDR1 is SGHNT and CDR2 is YYREEE (reference sequence). The CDR3 protein is CASSEFPKLESGELFF. The CDR3 DNA sequence: TGTGCCAGCAGCGAGTTCCCCAAACTAGAGTCCGGGGAGCTGTTTTTT.

The V call is TRBV7-9, the J call TRBJ2-5; D gene uncertain. Germline CDR1 SEHNR, CDR2 FQNEAQ (reference sequence). The V end lost 5 bases, the J end lost 5 bases, and 9 bases lay between the germline ends. This CDR3 region has 12 residues. CDR3 in amino acids: CASSQGWETQYF. In nucleotides, the CDR3 is TGTGCCAGCAGCCAAGGATGGGAGACCCAGTACTTC.

Concerning this clone: The same CDR3 also results from other DNA sequences found in this sample. V gene TRBV5-6 combines with J gene TRBJ1-2; a weak D match, TRBD1 (6 bases). Germline V lookup: CDR1 SGHDT, CDR2 YYEEEE. CDR3 length: 13 residues. V lost 3 bases and J 3 bases, leaving 9 bases between the germline ends. The CDR3 coding sequence is TGTGCCAGCAGCTCTGGACAGTACTATGGCTACACCTTC. Translated, it gives CASSSGQYYGYTF.

This clone appeared a few times. This CDR3 is also generated by other DNA sequences in the sample. The V call is TRBV4-3, the J call TRBJ1-6; a possible D gene is TRBD1 (6 bases). The CDR3 sequence is 15 residues long. Germline V CDR1 and CDR2: LGHNA, YSLEER. Trimming cost V 0 bases and J 7 bases, with 10 bases left between them. The CDR3 bases are TGCGCCAGCAGCCAAGATCAGGGGACGAATTCACCCCTCCACTTT. Translating gives CASSQDQGTNSPLHF.

The V gene is TRBV18, the J gene TRBJ2-4, with TRBD1 matching 7 bases. CDR1 KGHSH and CDR2 LQKENI come from the germline V gene. Trimming cost V 6 bases and J 3 bases; bases outside gene matches: 14. The CDR3 totals 17 residues. The CDR3 protein is CASSPRGRGTGKNIQYF. CDR3 sequence (DNA): TGTGCCAGCTCTCCGAGGGGGCGCGGTACCGGCAAAAACATTCAGTACTTC.

This chain uses TRBV6-6 with TRBJ1-1; D remains unclear. Germline V CDR1 and CDR2: MNHNY, SVGAGI (reference sequence). This CDR3 is built from 11 residues. V was shortened by 6 bases and J by 10 bases, with 12 bases between the two germline ends. The CDR3 reads CASRDSRGAFF. DNA for the CDR3: TGTGCCAGCAGGGACTCCCGGGGAGCTTTCTTT.

The chain links TRBV20-1 to TRBJ1-1; no reliable D call. V was cut by 1 base and J by 6 bases, with 6 bases left in between. Germline V lookup: CDR1 DFQATT, CDR2 SNEGSKA (reference sequence). CDR3 size: 11 residues. CDR3 loop: CSARGVPEAFF. The CDR3 DNA sequence: TGCAGTGCTAGAGGGGTCCCTGAAGCTTTCTTT.

The chain uses TRBV11-2 and TRBJ2-4; D possibly corresponds to TRBD2 (6 bases). The CDR3 spans 18 residues. Trimming pared 1 base from V and 0 bases from J, leaving 16 bases between. Germline V lookup: CDR1 SGHAT, CDR2 FQNNGV. CDR3 residues: CASSLVSGGSVAKNIQYF. CDR3 DNA: TGTGCCAGCAGCTTAGTTAGCGGAGGGTCTGTAGCCAAAAACATTCAGTACTTC.

V gene TRBV14 combines with J gene TRBJ1-1, with D hard to call. CDR3 size: 14 residues. V lost 5 bases, J lost 11 bases, and 21 bases lay in between. CDR1 is SGHDN, CDR2 FVKESK, per germline. CDR3 loop: CASSKPGDRVGAFF. The CDR3 DNA is TGTGCCAGCAGCAAACCCGGAGACCGCGTTGGGGCTTTCTTT.

The chain links TRBV29-1 to TRBJ2-1, with D unclear. Trimming took 4 bases from V and 0 from J, leaving 7 bases between them. There are 13 residues in the CDR3. CDR1 and CDR2 (germline): SQVTM, ANQGSEA. CDR3: CSVVPDSYNEQFF. The CDR3 region has the DNA TGCAGCGTTGTTCCCGACTCCTACAATGAGCAGTTCTTC.

V and J are TRBV4-3 and TRBJ2-7; perhaps D is TRBD1 or TRBD2 (5 bases each). V was trimmed by 3 bases and J by 2 bases, leaving 17 bases between them. Germline assignment: CDR1 LGHNA and CDR2 YSLEER. This CDR3 comprises 16 residues. CDR3 sequence reads: CASSQGPTFATYEQYF. The CDR3 region has the DNA TGCGCCAGCAGCCAGGGACCGACCTTCGCCACCTACGAGCAGTACTTC.

There are a few counts of this clone. V usage is TRBV29-1 and J usage is TRBJ2-7; D perhaps matches TRBD1 (5 bases). The CDR3 extends over 12 amino acids. CDR1 is SQVTM and CDR2 is ANQGSEA in the germline V gene. Trimming removed 1 base from V and 11 bases from J, with 15 bases in between. CDR3 nucleotides: TGCAGCGTTGAAGCATCTCAGGCAGGGAAGTACTTC. Its protein is CSVEASQAGKYF.

The chain uses TRBV28 and TRBJ1-4; D is ambiguous. The CDR3 sequence is 15 residues long. Looked up from germline, CDR1 is MDHEN and CDR2 is SYDVKM. Between the trimmed V and J ends, which lost 6 bases and 1 base, there was a span of 12 bases. The DNA of the CDR3 is TGTGCCAGCAGCTCTACGGGAAAAACTAATGAAAAACTGTTTTTT. This sequence encodes CASSSTGKTNEKLFF.

This chain joins TRBV3-1 (or the pseudogene TRBV3-2) and TRBJ1-4, with TRBD1 as a possible D gene (6 bases). Germline V CDR1 and CDR2: LGHDT, YNNKEL (reference sequence). V was pared by 2 bases and J by 0 bases, with 7 bases between. The CDR3 contains 15 residues. The CDR3 is CASSQRTATNEKLFF. CDR3 nucleotides: TGTGCCAGCAGCCAAAGGACAGCAACTAATGAAAAACTGTTTTTT.

The chain links TRBV7-2 to TRBJ1-2, with no clear D. Germline CDR1 is SGHTA and CDR2 is FQGNSA. The CDR3 has 15 amino acids. V dropped 5 bases and J dropped 0 bases, with 13 bases sitting between them. The CDR3 nucleotides are TGTGCCAGCAGCCTGGTGGCAGGCTCTAACTATGGCTACACCTTC. This encodes CASSLVAGSNYGYTF. The variable domain in full, completed from reference TRBV7-2 and TRBJ1-2, reads GAGVSQSPSNKVTEKGKDVELRCDPISGHTALYWYRQSLGQGLEFLIYFQGNSAPDKSGLPSDRFSAERTGGSVSTLTIQRTQQEDSAVYLCASSLVAGSNYGYTFGSGTRLTVV.